The clone carrying this TCR beta chain was counted at least ten times. The data were obtained in a study of blood T cells in healthy people across ages. The CDR3 consists of 14 residues. Germline V CDR1 and CDR2: SGHTA, FQGNSA. V lost 5 bases and J 4 bases, leaving 12 bases between the germline ends. Every donor contributed roughly 10 milliliters of peripheral blood by blood draw. It was with a sample-barcoded 5' primer and a J-beta primer mix that a second PCR of roughly 7 to 12 cycles was run. TCRdb processed the 5' RACE reads anew with MiXCR; each CDR3 protein has one entry. The table has around 870,000 distinct CDR3 sequences, 25% to 35% seen once.

The sample was blood. The sequence derives from a woman aged 80 or older in good health. The gene calls are TRBV7-2 and TRBJ2-1; D remains ambiguous. CDR3 region: CASSLPSIYNEQFF. The CDR3 nucleotides read TGTGCCAGCAGCCTTCCGTCCATATACAATGAGCAGTTCTTC.